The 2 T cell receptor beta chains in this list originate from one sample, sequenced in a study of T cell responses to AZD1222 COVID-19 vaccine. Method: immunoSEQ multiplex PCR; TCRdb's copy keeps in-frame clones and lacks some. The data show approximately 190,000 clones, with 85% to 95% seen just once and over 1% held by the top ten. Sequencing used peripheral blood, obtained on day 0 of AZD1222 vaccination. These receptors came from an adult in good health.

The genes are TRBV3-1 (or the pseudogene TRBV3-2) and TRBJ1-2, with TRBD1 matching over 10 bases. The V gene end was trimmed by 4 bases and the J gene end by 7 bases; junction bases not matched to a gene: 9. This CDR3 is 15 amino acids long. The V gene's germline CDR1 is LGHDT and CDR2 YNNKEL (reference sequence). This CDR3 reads CASSLGTGEKGGYTF. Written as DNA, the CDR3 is TGTGCCAGCAGCCTCGGGACAGGGGAAAAGGGTGGCTACACCTTC.

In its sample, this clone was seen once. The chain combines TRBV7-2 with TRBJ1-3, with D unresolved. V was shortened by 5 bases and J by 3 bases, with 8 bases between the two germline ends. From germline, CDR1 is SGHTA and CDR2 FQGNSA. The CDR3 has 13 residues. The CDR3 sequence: CASSRQFGNTIYF. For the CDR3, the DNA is TGTGCCAGCAGCCGTCAATTTGGAAACACCATATATTTT.